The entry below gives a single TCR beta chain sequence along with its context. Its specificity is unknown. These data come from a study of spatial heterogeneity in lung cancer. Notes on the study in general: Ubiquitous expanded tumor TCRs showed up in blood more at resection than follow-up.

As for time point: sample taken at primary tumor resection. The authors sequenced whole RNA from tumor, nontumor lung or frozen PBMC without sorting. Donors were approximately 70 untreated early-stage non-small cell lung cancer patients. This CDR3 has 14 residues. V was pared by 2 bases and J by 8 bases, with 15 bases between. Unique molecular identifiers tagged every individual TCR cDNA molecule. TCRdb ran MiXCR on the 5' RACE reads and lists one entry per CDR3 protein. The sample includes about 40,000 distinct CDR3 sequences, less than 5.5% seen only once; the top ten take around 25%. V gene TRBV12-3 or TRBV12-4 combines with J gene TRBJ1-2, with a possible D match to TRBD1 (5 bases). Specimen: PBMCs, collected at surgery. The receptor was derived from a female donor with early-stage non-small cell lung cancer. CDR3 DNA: TGTGCCAGCAGTTTACTGAGAGGGACGAGGGGCTACACCTTC. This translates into CASSLLRGTRGYTF.